A selection of T cell receptor beta chains follows, all from one sample in a study of OX40 agonist ivuxolimab in advanced cancers. TCRdb keeps only in-frame clones here, not all; method: immunoSEQ multiplex PCR. The table has around 69,000 clones, 84% seen once. The sequencing here drew on CD4+ or CD8+ T cells sorted from blood, taken in a trial of the OX40 agonist ivuxolimab. The receptors originated from an adult with an advanced solid tumor such as melanoma, head and neck, liver or kidney cancer. Each CDR3 is given with its conserved first and last residue. The D gene is left open where the match is weak. Size is omitted from some rows. Given values are once, few, many or a class for expanded clones.

abundance | j_gene | v_gene | d_gene | CDR3aa | CDR3nt
. | TRBJ2-7 | TRBV7-2 | . | CASSLVAGTTDGQYF | TGTGCCAGCAGCTTAGTTGCAGGGACCACTGACGGGCAGTACTTC
. | TRBJ1-5 | TRBV28 | . | CASSPMLTGIQPQHF | TGTGCCAGCAGTCCCATGCTTACAGGGATTCAGCCCCAGCATTTT
few | TRBJ2-5 | TRBV9 | . | CASSVGRTQYF | TGTGCCAGCAGCGTGGGGAGGACCCAGTACTTC
. | TRBJ1-1 | TRBV29-1 | TRBD1 | CSVEDRTGSMNTEAFF | TGCAGCGTTGAAGATCGGACAGGTAGTATGAACACTGAAGCTTTCTTT
. | TRBJ2-7 | TRBV7-2 | . | CASSPAGAKGGEQYF | TGTGCCAGCAGCCCGGCCGGGGCAAAAGGGGGCGAGCAGTACTTC
. | TRBJ1-3 | TRBV28 | . | CASRGAHSGNTIYF | TGTGCCAGCAGAGGGGCTCACTCTGGAAACACCATATATTTT
. | TRBJ2-2 | TRBV9 | TRBD2 | CASSVAGGNTGELFF | TGTGCCAGCAGCGTAGCGGGGGGGAACACCGGGGAGCTGTTTTTT
. | TRBJ2-1 | TRBV21-1 | . | CASSKATCGWEGSFNEQFF | TGTGCCAGCAGCAAAGCTACCTGTGGGTGGGAGGGTTCGTTCAATGAGCAGTTCTTC
once | TRBJ1-3 | TRBV7-3 | . | CASSLMRGNTIYF | TGTGCCAGCAGCTTAATGCGTGGAAACACCATATATTTT
. | TRBJ1-5 | TRBV7-2 | TRBD1 | CASSTDRGLGQPQHF | TGTGCCAGCAGCACCGACAGGGGGCTGGGGCAGCCCCAGCATTTT
. | TRBJ1-1 | TRBV18 | . | CASSPSFSEAFF | TGTGCCAGCTCACCAAGCTTCTCTGAAGCTTTCTTT
. | TRBJ2-1 | TRBV4-2 | . | CASSRTQLNNEQFF | TGTGCCAGCAGCCGGACTCAGTTGAACAATGAGCAGTTCTTC
. | TRBJ2-2 | TRBV29-1 | TRBD1 | CSVSDRVATGELFF | TGCAGCGTTTCGGACAGGGTGGCCACCGGGGAGCTGTTTTTT
once | TRBJ2-7 | TRBV5-1 | . | CASSLVGLQGYEQYF | TGCGCCAGCAGCTTGGTGGGTCTACAGGGCTACGAGCAGTACTTC
. | TRBJ2-7 | TRBV7-9 | TRBD2 | CASSLGSSGYEQYF | TGTGCCAGCAGCTTAGGGTCTAGCGGGTACGAGCAGTACTTC
few | TRBJ2-5 | TRBV7-2 | . | CASSLAAGVGETQYF | TGTGCCAGCAGCTTAGCCGCAGGGGTAGGAGAGACCCAGTACTTC
. | TRBJ1-3 | TRBV6-1 | TRBD1 | CASRSAGGGNTIYF | TGTGCCAGCCGGTCTGCAGGGGGTGGAAACACCATATATTTT
. | TRBJ2-7 | TRBV4-3 | . | CASSQPGLSYEQYF | TGCGCCAGCAGCCAGCCGGGACTGTCCTACGAGCAGTACTTC
. | TRBJ2-7 | TRBV5-6 | TRBD2 | CASSLEPSGRVYEQYF | TGTGCCAGCAGCTTGGAACCCAGCGGGAGGGTCTACGAGCAGTACTTC
. | TRBJ2-1 | TRBV28 | TRBD1 | CASNPRTGGLDEQFF | TGTGCCAGCAATCCCAGGACAGGGGGCCTCGATGAGCAGTTCTTC
. | TRBJ2-3 | TRBV7-9 | . | CASRTGLSTDTQYF | TGTGCCAGCAGGACGGGACTTAGCACAGATACGCAGTATTTT
. | TRBJ2-3 | TRBV19 | . | CASSKRARGDTQYF | TGTGCCAGTAGTAAGAGGGCCCGCGGGGATACGCAGTATTTT
few | TRBJ2-5 | TRBV11-2 | . | CASSRGTTQETQYF | TGTGCCAGCAGCAGAGGGACAACTCAAGAGACCCAGTACTTC
. | TRBJ1-6 | TRBV28 | . | CASSLEGLDNSPLHF | TGTGCCAGCAGTTTGGAAGGGCTCGATAATTCACCCCTCCACTTT
. | TRBJ1-1 | TRBV27 | . | CASSSAEMNTEAFF | TGTGCCAGCAGTTCTGCAGAAATGAACACTGAAGCTTTCTTT
. | TRBJ2-7 | TRBV7-2 | . | CASSLAGVITYEQYF | TGTGCCAGCAGCTTAGCGGGGGTGATAACCTACGAGCAGTACTTC
. | TRBJ2-2 | TRBV6-5 | . | CASTTANTGELFF | TGTGCCAGCACGACAGCGAACACCGGGGAGCTGTTTTTT
. | TRBJ2-1 | TRBV19 | . | CASKRADTYNEQFF | TGTGCCAGTAAGAGGGCAGACACCTACAATGAGCAGTTCTTC
. | TRBJ2-5 | TRBV18 | . | CASSPGQLQETQYF | TGTGCCAGCTCACCAGGGCAGCTCCAAGAGACCCAGTACTTC
. | TRBJ2-1 | TRBV4-1 | TRBD2 | CASSRELGLRSEQFF | TGCGCCAGCAGCCGGGAATTGGGACTACGGAGTGAGCAGTTCTTC
. | TRBJ2-6 | TRBV7-9 | . | CASSNLQSSGANVLTF | TGTGCCAGCAGTAATCTACAGAGCTCTGGGGCCAACGTCCTGACTTTC
. | TRBJ2-5 | TRBV5-1 | TRBD2 | CASSLLAGQETQYF | TGCGCCAGCAGCTTACTAGCGGGCCAAGAGACCCAGTACTTC
. | TRBJ2-7 | TRBV4-3 | . | CASSQSSDRTYEQYF | TGCGCCAGCAGCCAAAGCAGTGACAGAACCTACGAGCAGTACTTC
. | TRBJ1-2 | TRBV7-2 | . | CASSFDRRDYTF | TGTGCCAGCAGCTTCGACAGAAGAGACTACACCTTC
. | TRBJ2-1 | TRBV6-1 | . | CASTQNREIYNEQFF | TGTGCCAGTACACAGAACAGGGAAATCTACAATGAGCAGTTCTTC
. | TRBJ2-3 | TRBV9 | TRBD2 | CASSGLAGTDTQYF | TGTGCCAGCAGCGGACTAGCGGGAACAGATACGCAGTATTTT
. | TRBJ1-5 | TRBV7-9 | TRBD1 | CASFDREYSNQPQHF | TGTGCCAGCTTTGACAGGGAATATAGCAATCAGCCCCAGCATTTT
. | TRBJ1-2 | TRBV7-2 | . | CASSLDPGASRGYTF | TGTGCCAGCAGCTTAGATCCGGGGGCGTCGCGGGGCTACACCTTC
few | TRBJ1-4 | TRBV2 | . | CASRGLNEKLFF | TGTGCCAGCAGGGGACTTAATGAAAAACTGTTTTTT
. | TRBJ1-5 | TRBV27 | TRBD1 | CASSLFYRGLGSNQPQHF | TGTGCCAGCAGTTTATTCTACAGGGGATTGGGGAGCAATCAGCCCCAGCATTTT